This T cell receptor beta chain came from a study of T-cell reconstitution after alpha-beta-depleted transplantation in children. Study observations and caveats: The origin of alpha-beta T cells about two months after transplant was reportedly several hundred expanded graft clones.

Trimming shortened V by 4 bases and J by 7 bases, and 17 bases separated the two germline ends. The CDR3 is 15 residues long. Turning to this clonotype: Antigen unknown.

Researchers prepared the TCRbeta library using unique molecular identifiers, the study reports. TCRdb reprocessed the PCR reads with MiXCR, giving one entry per CDR3 protein. Among roughly 400,000 distinct CDR3 sequences listed, over 40% were seen once. This chain connects TRBV12-3 or TRBV12-4 to TRBJ1-5, with a tentative D call TRBD1 (5 bases). The input for sequencing was PBMCs, taken before TCRalphabeta/CD19-depleted stem cell transplant. This sequence originates from a girl aged 2-10 years with aplastic anemia, due to receive a stem cell transplant. CDR3 sequence: CASSSTGTWGQPQHF. The CDR3 DNA sequence: TGTGCCAGCAGTTCGACCGGGACGTGGGGGCAGCCCCAGCATTTT.